Following are 20 T cell receptor beta chains from one sample sequenced in a study of blood T cell repertoires in COVID-19. The table came from immunoSEQ multiplex PCR; TCRdb's copy has only in-frame clones and leaves some out. The sample yields approximately 51,000 clones, 80% to 90% seen once. Material: peripheral blood. Every receptor here comes from a woman of 80 years or more with COVID-19, enrolled during active disease.

This clone was recorded once. J is TRBJ2-7 and V is TRBV28, with TRBD1 as a possible D gene (5 bases). The V end was cut by 8 bases, the J end by 3 bases, with 14 bases between. The CDR3 loop spans 13 amino acids. CDR1 MDHEN and CDR2 SYDVKM come from the germline V gene. The CDR3 spells CASVRRTNYEQYF. The CDR3 DNA reads as TGTGCCAGCGTGCGAAGGACAAACTACGAGCAGTACTTC.

The chain joins TRBV28 to TRBJ1-2; D gene unclear. The germline CDR1 and CDR2 sequences are MDHEN and SYDVKM. The V end was cut by 5 bases, the J end by 1 base, with 8 bases between. The CDR3 contains 13 residues. This chain's CDR3 is CASSPVVNYGYTF. DNA of the CDR3: TGTGCCAGCAGTCCGGTGGTTAACTATGGCTACACCTTC.

On this clone itself: The germline gene is not matched at one end of the junction; a read error may be the cause. This chain links TRBV7-7 with TRBJ2-2, with 8 bases identical to TRBD2. Germline V CDR1 and CDR2: SSHAT, FNYEAQ (reference sequence). This CDR3 has 15 amino acids. CDR3 coding DNA: TGTGCTAGCAGCCCTAGCGGGTCGAACACCGGGGAGCTGTTTTTT. Protein: CASSPSGSNTGELFF. The full variable domain, rest sourced from reference TRBV7-7 and TRBJ2-2, is GAGVSQSPRYKVTKRGQDVTLRCDPISSHATLYWYQQALGQGPEFLTYFNYEAQPDKSGLPSDRFSAERPEGSISTLTIQRTEQRDSAMYRCASSPSGSNTGELFFGEGSRLTVL.

The chain carries TRBV5-6 and TRBJ2-7; TRBD2 matches 14 bases. V gave up 2 bases and J gave up 4 bases; unmatched junction bases: 11. The CDR3 is 18 amino acids. Looked up from germline, CDR1 is SGHDT and CDR2 is YYEEEE. CDR3 protein: CASSFRLAGGPVGYEQYF. In nucleotides, the CDR3 is TGTGCCAGCAGCTTCCGACTAGCGGGGGGGCCGGTTGGATACGAGCAGTACTTC.

The table lists this clone with a count of one. The chain couples TRBV20-1 to TRBJ1-6; no reliable D call. V was clipped by 7 bases and J by 7 bases, with 17 bases between them. The CDR3 runs 14 residues. CDR1 is DFQATT, CDR2 SNEGSKA, per germline (reference sequence). The CDR3 bases are TGCAGTGGTAGTCGGAGCGGCGGGAATTCACCCCTCCACTTT. Its translation: CSGSRSGGNSPLHF.

The chain combines TRBV7-2 with TRBJ2-1; the match to TRBD1 covers 7 bases. This CDR3 comprises 15 residues. The junction had 6 bases not matched to a gene; V was cut back by 2 bases and J by 5 bases. Germline V CDR1 and CDR2: SGHTA, FQGNSA. As DNA, the CDR3 is TGTGCCAGCAGCTTAAGGGGGCCTATAAACAATGAGCAGTTCTTC. This codes for CASSLRGPINNEQFF.

This clone was observed a single time. J is TRBJ1-2 and V is TRBV2, with TRBD1 matching 10 bases. Trimming at V came to 5 bases and at J to 8 bases, leaving 5 bases not matched to a gene. The CDR3 sequence is 13 residues long. Germline V gene sequence: CDR1 SNHLY, CDR2 FYNNEI. The CDR3 reads CASSPDRGNGYTF. The DNA of the CDR3 is TGTGCCAGCAGTCCGGACAGGGGGAACGGCTACACCTTC. The full variable domain, rest sourced from reference TRBV2 and TRBJ1-2, is EPEVTQTPSHQVTQMGQEVILRCVPISNHLYFYWYRQILGQKVEFLVSFYNNEISEKSEIFDDQFSVERPDGSNFTLKIRSTKLEDSAMYFCASSPDRGNGYTFGSGTRLTVV.

A remark on this clone: The junction differs from germline at one of its ends, possibly a read error. The chain combines TRBV2 with TRBJ1-2, with D perhaps TRBD1 (5 bases). This CDR3 has 12 amino acids. Per germline, CDR1 SNHLY and CDR2 FYNNEI. CDR3 in DNA: TGTGCCAGCACCATCGACAGCCTAAATCTTAATTTC. Its protein product is CASTIDSLNLNF.

This CDR3 reads CASKREGLNYNEQFF. The CDR3 nucleotides read TGTGCCAGCAAGAGAGAGGGATTGAACTACAATGAGCAGTTCTTC. The chain employs TRBV6-4 and TRBJ2-1, with D tentatively TRBD2 (5 bases). Per the germline V gene, CDR1 is MRHNA and CDR2 is SNTAGT. The CDR3 is 15 amino acids. With 7 bases removed from V and 3 bases from J, the gap between germline ends came to 16 bases.

The J gene is TRBJ2-2, the V gene TRBV5-1; D might be TRBD1 (6 bases). From germline, CDR1 is SGHRS and CDR2 YFSETQ. Deletions cut 2 bases from V and 8 bases from J, with 16 bases between. The CDR3 is made up of 15 amino acids. This CDR3 is CASSLTTTGTGELFF. The CDR3 DNA sequence: TGCGCCAGCAGCTTAACTACTACAGGGACGGGGGAGCTGTTTTTT.

The chain is built from TRBV18 and TRBJ1-3; D call uncertain. Trimming pared 4 bases from V and 6 bases from J, leaving 10 bases between. Germline V CDR1 and CDR2: KGHSH, LQKENI. The CDR3 is 13 amino acids. The CDR3 is CASSQRAINTIYF. For the CDR3, the DNA is TGTGCCAGCTCACAGAGGGCGATAAACACCATATATTTT.

J is TRBJ2-1 and V is TRBV11-3, with TRBD2 matching over 14 bases. J was trimmed by 9 bases and V by 5 bases; bases with no gene match: 6. The germline V gene encodes CDR1 SGHNT and CDR2 YENEEA. The CDR3 extends over 15 amino acids. CDR3 protein: CASSPSTSGRAEQFF. The CDR3 DNA reads TGTGCCAGCAGCCCCTCGACTAGCGGGAGGGCTGAGCAGTTCTTC.

The CDR3 sequence is CASSLVLAGKETQYF. The CDR3 DNA reads as TGTGCCAGCAGCTTAGTCCTAGCGGGAAAAGAGACCCAGTACTTC. The chain employs TRBV11-2 and TRBJ2-5; 9 bases are shared with TRBD2. Germline trimming cut 1 base from V and 3 bases from J; bases unmatched to any gene: 3. CDR3 length equals 15 residues. Germline V gene lookup returns CDR1 SGHAT and CDR2 FQNNGV. Full variable domain (outside the CDR3, taken from reference TRBV11-2 and TRBJ2-5): EAGVAQSPRYKIIEKRQSVAFWCNPISGHATLYWYQQILGQGPKLLIQFQNNGVVDDSQLPKDRFSAERLKGVDSTLKIQPAKLEDSAVYLCASSLVLAGKETQYFGPGTRLLVL.

The chain links TRBV7-8 to TRBJ1-2, with 10 bases fitting TRBD1. V dropped 4 bases and J dropped 6; count of bases not matched to a gene: 5. The CDR3 consists of 14 residues. The germline CDR1 and CDR2 sequences are SGHVS and FQNEAQ. The CDR3 loop is CASSSLGTGDGYTF. The CDR3, as DNA: TGTGCCAGCAGCTCCCTAGGGACAGGGGATGGCTACACCTTC.

This chain joins TRBV29-1 and TRBJ2-1; weak D call: TRBD1 (6 bases). The CDR3 has 13 residues. Germline values: CDR1 SQVTM, CDR2 ANQGSEA. With 5 bases removed from V and 0 bases from J, the gap between germline ends came to 8 bases. CDR3 DNA: TGCAGCGTTACGACAGGCTCCTACAATGAGCAGTTCTTC. Amino acid sequence: CSVTTGSYNEQFF.

A single count supports this clone. The genes are TRBV5-1 and TRBJ1-1; no clear D gene. The CDR3 length is 14 residues. Germline V gives CDR1 SGHRS, CDR2 YFSETQ. V shed 4 bases and J shed 5 bases, with 15 bases lying between them. The CDR3 is CASSPTTAKTEAFF. CDR3 coding DNA: TGCGCCAGCAGCCCGACAACGGCGAAGACTGAAGCTTTCTTT.

In this sample, this clone turned up a few times. The chain uses TRBV7-2 and TRBJ2-5; a possible D gene is TRBD2 (6 bases). Looked up from germline, CDR1 is SGHTA and CDR2 is FQGNSA. The CDR3 is 15 amino acids. V was pared by 1 base and J by 5 bases, with 14 bases between. The CDR3 region is CASSLVWGERETQYF. Written as DNA, the CDR3 is TGTGCCAGCAGCTTAGTGTGGGGGGAACGCGAGACCCAGTACTTC.

The chain has TRBV6-5 and TRBJ2-1; a possible D gene is TRBD2 (7 bases). V lost 2 bases and J 9 bases, leaving 20 bases between the germline ends. The CDR3 is 16 amino acids. Germline V CDR1 and CDR2: MNHEY, SVGAGI. The CDR3 reads CASSYGGAGLDSEQFF. CDR3 bases: TGTGCCAGCAGTTACGGGGGGGCAGGGCTGGATAGTGAGCAGTTCTTC.

Only a few counts were recorded for this clone. V and J are TRBV19 and TRBJ1-1; no clear D gene. CDR3 size: 14 residues. The germline V and J ends were trimmed by 3 bases and 2 bases, with 10 bases remaining between them. Germline CDR1 and CDR2: LNHDA and SQIVND (reference sequence). The CDR3 loop reads CASSIGGSNTEAFF. The CDR3 coding sequence is TGTGCCAGTAGTATTGGAGGCAGTAACACTGAAGCTTTCTTT.

This chain uses TRBV5-1 with TRBJ1-6; D perhaps matches TRBD1 (6 bases). CDR3 length equals 15 residues. Germline CDR1 and CDR2: SGHRS and YFSETQ. V dropped 0 bases and J dropped 7 bases, with 11 bases sitting between them. CDR3 nucleotides: TGCGCCAGCAGCTTGGAGCCAGGGGAGAATTCACCCCTCCACTTT. This gives the protein CASSLEPGENSPLHF.